This entry features one TCR beta chain sequence. This specimen includes other DNA sequences encoding the same CDR3. The data derive from a study of shared clonotypes between healthy human individuals. Sequencing used immunoSEQ multiplex PCR; TCRdb keeps in-frame clones, though not all of them. Here the sample spans more than 2,000,000 clones, around 94% being singletons. The TCR originated in a man aged 18 to 30 in good health. The source material was naive CD4+ T cells sorted from blood. Regarding subset: CD45RA+ positively selected.

CDR3 coding DNA: TGTGCCAGCAGTTTTAGTGGGTCCTACGAGCAGTACTTC. It encodes CASSFSGSYEQYF. The chain uses TRBV27 and TRBJ2-7; D remains ambiguous. V was pared by 3 bases and J by 1 base, with 7 bases between. The CDR3 totals 13 residues. The germline V gene has CDR1 MNHEY and CDR2 SMNVEV (reference sequence).